The sequence of this T cell receptor (beta chain) was determined in a study of shared clonotypes between healthy human individuals. Study as a whole: For every donor, three CD4 naive, three CD4 memory, two CD8 naive and one CD8 memory plates were used.

Study observations and caveats: Generation probability values for non-shared clonotypes were lower than those for clonotypes shared by all four donors. Researchers found naive subsets generally carried larger estimated richness than memory subsets.

As concerns this clone: Its matching antigen is unknown.

The table came from immunoSEQ multiplex PCR; TCRdb's copy has only in-frame clones and leaves some out. In the table there are about 1.5 million clones, roughly 96% of which are singletons. The TCR sequence derives from a man aged 25-45 years in good health. The sample consisted of naive CD4+ T cells sorted from blood. The subset here: CD45RA+ positively selected.

CDR3 bases: TGTGCCAGTAGCCCCGGGGGGGGCGCGACCCTCTATGGCTACACCTTC. Its protein product is CASSPGGGATLYGYTF. This chain links TRBV19 with TRBJ1-2; D is perhaps TRBD1 (6 bases). Germline loops: CDR1 LNHDA, CDR2 SQIVND (reference sequence). The CDR3 has 16 amino acids. V lost 6 bases to trimming and J lost 4 bases, with 21 bases between them.